The subject of this entry is one T cell receptor (beta chain). The CDR3 length is 14 residues. Germline-derived CDR1 and CDR2 are MNHEY and SVGAGI. V gave up 0 bases and J gave up 6 bases, with 9 bases separating them. The data derive from a study of cytomegalovirus exposure and HLA in healthy donors. Libraries were prepared by immunoSEQ multiplex PCR; TCRdb keeps only in-frame clonotypes and omits some of them. The sample consists of approximately 160,000 clones, about 89% of them appearing once. The receptor comes from a woman aged 18-30 years in good health and CMV-seropositive. The sequenced sample consisted of PBMCs. The rearrangement joins TRBV6-5 to TRBJ1-5; possible D gene TRBD1, 5 bases. The CDR3, as DNA: TGTGCCAGCAGTTACTCTGGGGGGGGTCAGCCCCAGCATTTT. Its translation is CASSYSGGGQPQHF.